The rows below give T cell receptor beta chains drawn from one sample of a study of OX40 agonist ivuxolimab in advanced cancers. Assay used: immunoSEQ multiplex PCR; TCRdb lists only in-frame clones, some missing. The table shows fewer than 85,000 clones, with 83% occurring only once. Here the sequenced sample was CD4+ or CD8+ T cells sorted from blood, taken in a trial of the OX40 agonist ivuxolimab. These receptors were taken from an adult with an advanced solid tumor such as melanoma, head and neck, liver or kidney cancer. Both conserved end residues are part of each CDR3. The D gene is left open where the match is weak. Where a row states a size, it is once, few, many or the class of an expanded clone; other rows omit it.

D: TRBD1; J: TRBJ1-6; size: .; V: TRBV4-2; DNA: TGTGCCAGCAGCCAGGCGGGACAGGGTAATTCACCCCTCCACTTT; CDR3: CASSQAGQGNSPLHF
D: .; J: TRBJ2-7; size: few; V: TRBV29-1; DNA: TGCAGCGTTGTGGGGGCCGCCATCGAGCAGTACTTC; CDR3: CSVVGAAIEQYF
D: .; J: TRBJ1-2; size: .; V: TRBV6-5; DNA: TGTGCCAGCAGTTACTCGTGGGTGCACTATGGCTACACCTTC; CDR3: CASSYSWVHYGYTF
D: .; J: TRBJ1-2; size: .; V: TRBV19; DNA: TGTGCCAGTATCGGAGGAGGAGGTAACTATGGCTACACCTTC; CDR3: CASIGGGGNYGYTF
D: .; J: TRBJ1-2; size: .; V: TRBV30; DNA: TGTGCCTGGAGAAGTCTGACGAACTATGGCTACACCTTC; CDR3: CAWRSLTNYGYTF
D: .; J: TRBJ2-7; size: few; V: TRBV30; DNA: TGTGCCTGGAGTCGACGTGCGGGGGAGCAGTACTTC; CDR3: CAWSRRAGEQYF
D: .; J: TRBJ2-7; size: .; V: TRBV6-5; DNA: TGTGCCAGCAGTTACGGCGACGAGCAGTACTTC; CDR3: CASSYGDEQYF
D: .; J: TRBJ1-3; size: .; V: TRBV27; DNA: TGTGCCAGCAACCAACCAGGGCAGCCCCAAAGTCACTCTGGAAACACCATATATTTT; CDR3: CASNQPGQPQSHSGNTIYF
D: .; J: TRBJ2-5; size: .; V: TRBV7-9; DNA: TGTGCCAGCAGCTTAGGCCAGACGGAGACCCAGTACTTC; CDR3: CASSLGQTETQYF
D: .; J: TRBJ2-4; size: .; V: TRBV6-1; DNA: TGTGCCAGCAGTGACCTCTCGTACCGGGGGTCGGCCAAAAACATTCAGTACTTC; CDR3: CASSDLSYRGSAKNIQYF
D: .; J: TRBJ2-5; size: .; V: TRBV5-1; DNA: TGCGCCAGCCGGGACACTATGAGCGAGACCCAGTACTTC; CDR3: CASRDTMSETQYF
D: TRBD2; J: TRBJ2-5; size: .; V: TRBV30; DNA: TGTGCCTGGATAGCGGGAGTGGGGGAGACCCAGTACTTC; CDR3: CAWIAGVGETQYF
D: TRBD1; J: TRBJ1-1; size: .; V: TRBV6-4; DNA: TGTGCCAGCAGTCCGGGACAGGGGAACACTGAAGCTTTCTTT; CDR3: CASSPGQGNTEAFF
D: .; J: TRBJ2-1; size: .; V: TRBV12-5; DNA: TGTGCTAGTGGTTTGCGGCAGGAGGACAATGAGCAGTTCTTC; CDR3: CASGLRQEDNEQFF
D: .; J: TRBJ2-2; size: .; V: TRBV19; DNA: TGTGCCAGTAGTAACTCGAGGGGGTACAGGACCGGGGAGCTGTTTTTT; CDR3: CASSNSRGYRTGELFF
D: TRBD2; J: TRBJ2-7; size: .; V: TRBV28; DNA: TGTGCCAGCAGACCGGGACTAGCGGTTTACGAGCAGTACTTC; CDR3: CASRPGLAVYEQYF
D: TRBD2; J: TRBJ2-5; size: .; V: TRBV5-1; DNA: TGCGCCAGCAGCCCGGCCGGTAGCGGGGTGTGGGAGACCCAGTACTTC; CDR3: CASSPAGSGVWETQYF
D: .; J: TRBJ2-7; size: .; V: TRBV9; DNA: TGTGCCAGCAGCGTAGGTGGGACGGATTACGAGCAGTACTTC; CDR3: CASSVGGTDYEQYF
D: .; J: TRBJ1-3; size: .; V: TRBV5-4; DNA: TGTGCCAGCAGCCTGCAGGGCCCCGGAAACACCATATATTTT; CDR3: CASSLQGPGNTIYF
D: .; J: TRBJ2-7; size: .; V: TRBV28; DNA: TGTGCCAGCAGTCTCCCCTGGGCGGAGCAGTACTTC; CDR3: CASSLPWAEQYF
D: .; J: TRBJ2-5; size: .; V: TRBV9; DNA: TGTGCCAGCAGCGTCTCCGGGACGGGCGTGTGGGCCCAGTACTTC; CDR3: CASSVSGTGVWAQYF
D: .; J: TRBJ1-1; size: .; V: TRBV5-1; DNA: TGCGCCAGCAGCTCCAGTGATACTAGGGACACTGAAGCTTTCTTT; CDR3: CASSSSDTRDTEAFF
D: .; J: TRBJ2-2; size: .; V: TRBV30; DNA: TGTGCCTGGAGTGAGGCGGTGGCCGGGGAGCTGTTTTTT; CDR3: CAWSEAVAGELFF
D: .; J: TRBJ1-2; size: .; V: TRBV19; DNA: TGTGCCAGTAGTATTAGTTGGGATTATGGCTACACCTTC; CDR3: CASSISWDYGYTF
D: .; J: TRBJ1-5; size: .; V: TRBV7-9; DNA: TGTGCCAGCAGCTTAGGGACCGCGGGGGCTGGCGGCAATCAGCCCCAGCATTTT; CDR3: CASSLGTAGAGGNQPQHF
D: .; J: TRBJ2-5; size: .; V: TRBV21-1; DNA: TGTGCCAGCACCTGGCGAGTCACACCGTACCAAGAGACCCAGTACTTC; CDR3: CASTWRVTPYQETQYF
D: TRBD1; J: TRBJ1-3; size: .; V: TRBV4-1; DNA: TGCGCCAGCAGCCCGTACGGACGAACCCGGGACAGTGGAAACACCATATATTTT; CDR3: CASSPYGRTRDSGNTIYF
D: .; J: TRBJ2-2; size: .; V: TRBV19; DNA: TGTGCCAGTTGCGGGACATTTAACACCGGGGAGCTGTTTTTT; CDR3: CASCGTFNTGELFF
D: .; J: TRBJ2-3; size: .; V: TRBV9; DNA: TGTGCCAGCAGGGATCGGACTGGCACAGATACGCAGTATTTT; CDR3: CASRDRTGTDTQYF
D: .; J: TRBJ2-3; size: .; V: TRBV11-2; DNA: TGTGCCAGCAGCTTAGATCGGGGGGCTTGGATGCAGTATTTT; CDR3: CASSLDRGAWMQYF
D: TRBD2; J: TRBJ2-3; size: few; V: TRBV2; DNA: TGTGCCAGCTCCCCATTGCGGGGGGGTACAGATACGCAGTATTTT; CDR3: CASSPLRGGTDTQYF
D: .; J: TRBJ1-1; size: .; V: TRBV2; DNA: TGTGCCAGCAGTGGGGGCCAGGGATACACTGAAGCTTTCTTT; CDR3: CASSGGQGYTEAFF
D: .; J: TRBJ2-2; size: .; V: TRBV5-1; DNA: TGCGCCAGCAGCTTAGGGAGTACCAACGGCGGGGAGCTGTTTTTT; CDR3: CASSLGSTNGGELFF
D: .; J: TRBJ1-1; size: .; V: TRBV19; DNA: TGTGCCAGTGTCGTTGGGCAGGCGAAGTTAACTGAAGCTTTCTTT; CDR3: CASVVGQAKLTEAFF
D: .; J: TRBJ2-2; size: .; V: TRBV5-5; DNA: TGTGCCAGCAGCTTGGATCCGGGGCCCTCGAACACCGGGGAGCTGTTTTTT; CDR3: CASSLDPGPSNTGELFF